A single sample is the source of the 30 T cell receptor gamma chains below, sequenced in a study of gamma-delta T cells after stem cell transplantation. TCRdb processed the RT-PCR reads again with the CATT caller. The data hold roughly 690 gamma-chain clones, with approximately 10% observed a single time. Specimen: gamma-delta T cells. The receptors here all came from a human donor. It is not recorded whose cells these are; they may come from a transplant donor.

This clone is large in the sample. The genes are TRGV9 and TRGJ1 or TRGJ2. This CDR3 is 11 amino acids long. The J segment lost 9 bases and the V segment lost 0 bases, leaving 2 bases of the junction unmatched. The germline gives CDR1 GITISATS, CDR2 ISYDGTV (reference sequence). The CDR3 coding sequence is TGTGCCTTGTGGGAGGTGCGTAAGAAACTCTTT. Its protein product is CALWEVRKKLF.

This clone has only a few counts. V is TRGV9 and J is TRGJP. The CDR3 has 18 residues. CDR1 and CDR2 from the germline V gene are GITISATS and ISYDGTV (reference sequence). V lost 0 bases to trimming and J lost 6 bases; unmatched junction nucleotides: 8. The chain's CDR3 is CALWEVLIGELGKKIKVF. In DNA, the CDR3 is TGTGCCTTGTGGGAGGTGCTTATCGGAGAGTTGGGCAAAAAAATCAAGGTATTT.

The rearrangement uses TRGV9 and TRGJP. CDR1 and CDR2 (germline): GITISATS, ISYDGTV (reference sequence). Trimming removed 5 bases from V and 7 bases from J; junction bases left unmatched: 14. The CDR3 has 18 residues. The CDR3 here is CALWGNPTGELGKKIKVF. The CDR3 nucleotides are TGTGCCTTGTGGGGTAATCCGACTGGGGAGTTGGGCAAAAAAATCAAGGTATTT.

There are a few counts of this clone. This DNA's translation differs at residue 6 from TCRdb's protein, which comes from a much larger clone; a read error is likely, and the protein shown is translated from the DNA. This CDR3 is CALWELELGKKIKVF. CDR3 bases: TGTGCCTTGTGGGAGCTAGAGTTGGGCAAAAAAATCAAGGTATTT. V gene TRGV9 combines with J gene TRGJP. This CDR3 comprises 15 residues. The V gene's germline CDR1 is GITISATS and CDR2 ISYDGTV (reference sequence). Trimming at V came to 3 bases and at J to 6 bases, leaving 2 bases not matched to a gene.

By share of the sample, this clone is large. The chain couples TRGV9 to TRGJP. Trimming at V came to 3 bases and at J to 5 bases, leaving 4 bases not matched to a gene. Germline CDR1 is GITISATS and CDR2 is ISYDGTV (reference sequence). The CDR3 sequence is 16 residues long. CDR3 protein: CALWEREELGKKIKVF. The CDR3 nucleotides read TGTGCCTTGTGGGAGAGAGAAGAGTTGGGCAAAAAAATCAAGGTATTT.

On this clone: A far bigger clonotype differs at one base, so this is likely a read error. The CDR3 spells CALWEEQELGKKNKVF. The CDR3 DNA reads as TGTGCCTTGTGGGAGGAGCAAGAGTTGGGCAAAAAAAACAAGGTATTT. The V and J genes are TRGV9 and TRGJP. The germline V gene has CDR1 GITISATS and CDR2 ISYDGTV (reference sequence). The CDR3 extends over 16 amino acids.

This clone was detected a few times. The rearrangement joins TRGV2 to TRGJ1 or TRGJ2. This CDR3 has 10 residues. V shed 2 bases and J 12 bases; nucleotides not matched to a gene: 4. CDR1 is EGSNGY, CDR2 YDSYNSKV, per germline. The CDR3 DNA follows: TGTGCCACCTGGGACGCAGTGAAACTCTTT. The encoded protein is CATWDAVKLF.

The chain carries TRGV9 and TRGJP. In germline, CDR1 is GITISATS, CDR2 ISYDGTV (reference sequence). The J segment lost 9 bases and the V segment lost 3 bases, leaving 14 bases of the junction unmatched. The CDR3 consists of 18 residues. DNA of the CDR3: TGTGCCTTGTGGGAGCCCGCCCCCAAGAGGTTGGGCAAAAAAATCAAGGTATTT. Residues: CALWEPAPKRLGKKIKVF.

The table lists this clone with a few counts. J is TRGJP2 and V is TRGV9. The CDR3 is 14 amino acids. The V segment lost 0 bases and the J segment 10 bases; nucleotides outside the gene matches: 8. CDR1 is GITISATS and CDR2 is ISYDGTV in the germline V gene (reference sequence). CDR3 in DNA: TGTGCCTTGTGGGAGGTGCGGTGGCGTTGGATCAAGACGTTT. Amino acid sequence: CALWEVRWRWIKTF.

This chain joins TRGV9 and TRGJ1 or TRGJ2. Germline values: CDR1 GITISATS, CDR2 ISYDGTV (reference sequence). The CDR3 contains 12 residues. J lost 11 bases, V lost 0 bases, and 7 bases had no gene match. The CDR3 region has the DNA TGTGCCTTGTGGGAGGTGCGAGAGGAGAAACTCTTT. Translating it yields CALWEVREEKLF.

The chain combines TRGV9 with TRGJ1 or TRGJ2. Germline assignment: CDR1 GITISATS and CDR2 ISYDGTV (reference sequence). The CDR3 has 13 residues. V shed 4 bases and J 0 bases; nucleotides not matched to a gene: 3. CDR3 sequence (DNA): TGTGCCTTGTGGGACGTGAATTATTATAAGAAACTCTTT. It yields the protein CALWDVNYYKKLF.

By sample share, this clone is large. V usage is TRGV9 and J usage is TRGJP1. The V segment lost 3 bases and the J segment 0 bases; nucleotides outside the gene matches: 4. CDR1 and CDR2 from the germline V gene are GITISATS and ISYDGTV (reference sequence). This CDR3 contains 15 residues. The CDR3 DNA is TGTGCCTTGTGGGAGACTTATACCACTGGTTGGTTCAAGATATTT. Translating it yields CALWETYTTGWFKIF.

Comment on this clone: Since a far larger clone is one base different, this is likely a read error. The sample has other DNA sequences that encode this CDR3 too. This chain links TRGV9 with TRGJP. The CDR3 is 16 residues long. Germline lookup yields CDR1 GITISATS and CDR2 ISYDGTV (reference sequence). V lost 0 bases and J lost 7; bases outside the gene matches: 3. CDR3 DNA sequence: TGTGCCTTGTGGGAGGTGCCGGAGTTGGGCAAAAAAATCAAGGTATTT. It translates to CALWEVPELGKKIKVF.

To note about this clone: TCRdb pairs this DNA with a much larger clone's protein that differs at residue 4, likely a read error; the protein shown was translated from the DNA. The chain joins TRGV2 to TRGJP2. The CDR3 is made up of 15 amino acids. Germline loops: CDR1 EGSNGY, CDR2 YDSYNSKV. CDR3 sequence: CATRDGLGGDWIKTF. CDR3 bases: TGTGCCACCCGGGACGGGCTCGGGGGGGATTGGATCAAGACGTTT.

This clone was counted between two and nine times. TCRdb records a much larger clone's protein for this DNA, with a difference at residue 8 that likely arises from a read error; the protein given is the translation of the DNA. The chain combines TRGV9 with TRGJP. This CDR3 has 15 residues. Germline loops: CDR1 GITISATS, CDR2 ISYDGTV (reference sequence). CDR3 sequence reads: CALWEQEFGKKIKVF. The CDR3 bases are TGTGCCTTGTGGGAGCAAGAGTTTGGCAAAAAAATCAAGGTATTT.

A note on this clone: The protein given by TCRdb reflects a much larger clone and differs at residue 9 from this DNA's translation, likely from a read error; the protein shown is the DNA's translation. DNA of the CDR3: TGTGCCTTGTGGGAGGTGCAGGAGTGGGGCAAAAAAATCAAGGTATTT. As protein: CALWEVQEWGKKIKVF. The rearrangement joins TRGV9 to TRGJP. Germline V gene sequence: CDR1 GITISATS, CDR2 ISYDGTV (reference sequence). The CDR3 sequence is 16 residues long.

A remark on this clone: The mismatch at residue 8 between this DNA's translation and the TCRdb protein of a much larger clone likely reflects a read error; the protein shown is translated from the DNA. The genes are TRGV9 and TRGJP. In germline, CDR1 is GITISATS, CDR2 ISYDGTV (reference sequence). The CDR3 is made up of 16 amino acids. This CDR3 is CALWEGQGLGKKIKVF. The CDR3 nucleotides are TGTGCCTTGTGGGAGGGACAAGGGTTGGGCAAAAAAATCAAGGTATTT.

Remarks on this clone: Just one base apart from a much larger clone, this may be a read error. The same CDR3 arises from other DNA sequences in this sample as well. DNA of the CDR3: TGTGCCTTGTGGGAGGCTCGTGCTCCTCGGACGTTGGGCAAGAAAATCAAGGTATTT. Translation: CALWEARAPRTLGKKIKVF. V usage is TRGV9 and J usage is TRGJP. The length of the CDR3 is 19 residues. Per the germline V gene, CDR1 is GITISATS and CDR2 is ISYDGTV (reference sequence).

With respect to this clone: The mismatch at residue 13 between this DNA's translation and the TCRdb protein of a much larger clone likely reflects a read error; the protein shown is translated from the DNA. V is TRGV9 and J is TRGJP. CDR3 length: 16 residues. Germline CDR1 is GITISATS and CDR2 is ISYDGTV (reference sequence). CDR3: CALWDLEELGKKNKVF. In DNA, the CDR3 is TGTGCCTTGTGGGACCTGGAAGAGTTGGGCAAAAAAAACAAGGTATTT.

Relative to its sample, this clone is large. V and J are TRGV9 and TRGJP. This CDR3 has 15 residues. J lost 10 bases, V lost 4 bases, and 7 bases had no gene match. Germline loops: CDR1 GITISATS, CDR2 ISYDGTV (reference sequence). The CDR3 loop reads CALWDVSLGKKIKVF. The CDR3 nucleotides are TGTGCCTTGTGGGATGTAAGTTTGGGCAAAAAAATCAAGGTATTT.

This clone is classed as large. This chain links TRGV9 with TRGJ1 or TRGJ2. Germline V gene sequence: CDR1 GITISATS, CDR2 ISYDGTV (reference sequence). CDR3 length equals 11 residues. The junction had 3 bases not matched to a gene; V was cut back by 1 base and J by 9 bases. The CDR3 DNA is TGTGCCTTGTGGGAGGTTAGTAAGAAACTCTTT. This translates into CALWEVSKKLF.

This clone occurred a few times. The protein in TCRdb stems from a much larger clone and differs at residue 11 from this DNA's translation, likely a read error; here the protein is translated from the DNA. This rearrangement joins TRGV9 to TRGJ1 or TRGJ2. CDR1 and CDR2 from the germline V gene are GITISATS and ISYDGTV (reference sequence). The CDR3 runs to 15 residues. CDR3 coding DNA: TGTGCCTTGTGGGAGGTGCAAAGGGGTTATGATAAGAAACTCTTT. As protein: CALWEVQRGYDKKLF.

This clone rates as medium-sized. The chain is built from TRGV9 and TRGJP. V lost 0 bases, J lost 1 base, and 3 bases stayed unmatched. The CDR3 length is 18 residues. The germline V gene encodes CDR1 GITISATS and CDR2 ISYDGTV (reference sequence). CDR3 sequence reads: CALWEVSGQELGKKIKVF. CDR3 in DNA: TGTGCCTTGTGGGAGGTGTCCGGGCAAGAGTTGGGCAAAAAAATCAAGGTATTT.

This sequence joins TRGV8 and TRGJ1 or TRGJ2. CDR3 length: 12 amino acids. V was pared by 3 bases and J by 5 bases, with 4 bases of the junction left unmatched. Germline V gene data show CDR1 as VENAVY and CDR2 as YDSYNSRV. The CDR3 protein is CATWDGHYKKLF. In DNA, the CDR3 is TGTGCCACCTGGGATGGTCATTATAAGAAACTCTTT.

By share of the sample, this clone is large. In nucleotides, the CDR3 is TGTGCCTTGTGGGCTCCCTCCCGAGATTATAAGAAACTCTTT. Translation gives CALWAPSRDYKKLF. This chain connects TRGV9 to TRGJ1 or TRGJ2. V lost 5 bases and J lost 5; bases outside the gene matches: 12. Germline assignment: CDR1 GITISATS and CDR2 ISYDGTV (reference sequence). CDR3 length: 14 residues.

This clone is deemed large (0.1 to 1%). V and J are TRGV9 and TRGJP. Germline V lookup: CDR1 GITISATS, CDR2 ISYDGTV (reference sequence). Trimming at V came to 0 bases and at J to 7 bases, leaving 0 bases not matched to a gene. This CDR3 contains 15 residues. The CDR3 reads CALWEVELGKKIKVF. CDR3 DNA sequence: TGTGCCTTGTGGGAGGTGGAGTTGGGCAAAAAAATCAAGGTATTT.

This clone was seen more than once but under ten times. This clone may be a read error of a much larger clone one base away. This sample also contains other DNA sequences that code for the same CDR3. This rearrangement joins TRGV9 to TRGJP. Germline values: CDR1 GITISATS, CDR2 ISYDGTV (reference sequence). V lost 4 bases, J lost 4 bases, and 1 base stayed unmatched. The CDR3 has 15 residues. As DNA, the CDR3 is TGTGCCTTGTGGGAACAAGAGTTGGGCAAAAAAATCAAGGTATTT. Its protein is CALWEQELGKKIKVF.

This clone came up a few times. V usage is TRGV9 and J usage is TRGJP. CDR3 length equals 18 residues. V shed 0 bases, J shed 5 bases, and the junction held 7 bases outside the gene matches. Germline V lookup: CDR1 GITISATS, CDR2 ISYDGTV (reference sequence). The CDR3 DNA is TGTGCCTTGTGGGAGGTGGTCAGTAAAGAGTTGGGCAAAAAAATCAAGGTATTT. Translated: CALWEVVSKELGKKIKVF.

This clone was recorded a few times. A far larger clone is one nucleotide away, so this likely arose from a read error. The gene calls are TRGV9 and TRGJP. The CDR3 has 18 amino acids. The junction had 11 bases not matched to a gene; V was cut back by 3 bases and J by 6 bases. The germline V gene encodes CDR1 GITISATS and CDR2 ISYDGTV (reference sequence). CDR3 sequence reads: CALWETTKRELGKKIKVF. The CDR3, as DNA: TGTGCCTTGTGGGAGACTACTAAGAGAGAGTTGGGCAAAAAAATCAAGGTATTT.

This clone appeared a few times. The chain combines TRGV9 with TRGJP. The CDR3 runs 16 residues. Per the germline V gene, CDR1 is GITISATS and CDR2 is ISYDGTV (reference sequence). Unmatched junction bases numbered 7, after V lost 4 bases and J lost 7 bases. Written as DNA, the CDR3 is TGTGCCTTGTGGGACGACCGGGAGTTGGGCAAAAAAATCAAGGTATTT. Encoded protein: CALWDDRELGKKIKVF.